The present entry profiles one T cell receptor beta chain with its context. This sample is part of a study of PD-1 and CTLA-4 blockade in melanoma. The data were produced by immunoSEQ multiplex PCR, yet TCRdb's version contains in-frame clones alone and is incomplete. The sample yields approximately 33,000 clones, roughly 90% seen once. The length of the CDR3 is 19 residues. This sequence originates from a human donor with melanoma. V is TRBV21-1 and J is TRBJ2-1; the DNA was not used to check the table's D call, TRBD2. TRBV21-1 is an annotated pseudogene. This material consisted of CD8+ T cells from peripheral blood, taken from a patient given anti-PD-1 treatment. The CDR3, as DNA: TGTGCCAGCAGTCGGGGAACTAGCGGCACACCCCCTGGAGCAAATGAGCAGTTCTTC. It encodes CASSRGTSGTPPGANEQFF.